This entry features one TCR beta chain sequence. Antigen: not known. The sample is drawn from a study of graft-versus-host responses after intestinal transplantation. Overall study results and limits: Recipient marrow held GvH clones, some first seen in ileum or blood.

Germline values: CDR1 WSHSY, CDR2 SAAADI. There are 17 residues in the CDR3. The germline V and J ends were trimmed by 7 bases and 0 bases, with 16 bases remaining between them. Only in-frame clones appear in the TCRdb table, and some are missing; sequencing was by immunoSEQ multiplex PCR. The data show tens of thousands of clones, with 90% to 95% seen just once and less than 0.25% held by the top ten. Sequencing used unstimulated CD8+ T cells sorted from spleen or lymph node cells, obtained before transplant. J is TRBJ2-6 and V is TRBV10-2; TRBD1 or TRBD2 may be the D gene (5 bases each). The source is a human donor who was the organ donor for an intestinal transplant. CDR3 loop: CASIKPGLLSGANVLTF. The CDR3 coding sequence is TGCGCCAGCATCAAACCGGGGCTGCTCTCTGGGGCCAACGTCCTGACTTTC.